This TCR beta chain emerged from a study of T-cell reconstitution after alpha-beta-depleted transplantation in children. Germline-derived CDR1 and CDR2 are DFQATT and SNEGSKA (reference sequence). This CDR3 has 11 residues. Unique molecular identifiers featured in how the TCRbeta library was prepared. A single record per CDR3 protein comes from TCRdb applying MiXCR to the PCR reads. The sample carries almost 500,000 distinct CDR3 sequences, around 13% recorded once. To note about this clonotype: Compared with germline, one end of the junction differs, possibly owing to a read error.

This chain connects TRBV20-1 to TRBJ2-4; 8 bases are a match to TRBD2. This receptor was taken from a human donor who donated a stem cell graft to a child with combined immunodeficiency. The sample was PBMCs from the stem cell graft donor, taken from the stem cell graft. CDR3 in DNA: TGCAGTGCAAAAGCCGGGACTAGGTACTTTTTC. As protein: CSAKAGTRYFF.